One and the same sample provided the 8 T cell receptor beta chains below, sequenced in a study of CD8+CD57+ T cells in acquired aplastic anemia. Genomic DNA was employed as the template in profiling TCR beta VDJ and CDR3. TCRdb fed the reads into MiXCR, producing one record per CDR3 protein. Of roughly 61,000 distinct CDR3 sequences detected, around 50% appear once; the ten largest clones hold 2% to 2.5%. Material: sorted CD4+, CD8+, or CD8+CD57+ T cells (not recorded which) from PBMCs. The receptor source for this set is a human donor in good health, serving as a control.

V and J are TRBV29-1 and TRBJ2-3, with 12 bases matching TRBD1. The CDR3 totals 14 residues. Germline CDR1 SQVTM, CDR2 ANQGSEA. With 6 bases clipped from V and 4 bases from J, the junction kept 5 bases outside the gene matches. In DNA form, the CDR3 reads TGCAGCGTCCCGGGACAGGGGGCCGCAGATACGCAGTATTTT. Translating it yields CSVPGQGAADTQYF.

The J gene is TRBJ2-1, the V gene TRBV25-1; D perhaps matches TRBD1 (5 bases). Trimming took 6 bases from V and 10 from J, leaving 22 bases between them. CDR3 size: 15 residues. Germline V CDR1 and CDR2: MGHDK, SYGVNS. CDR3 nucleotide sequence: TGTGCCAGCAGGGGGCCTAACTTGAACACCGGGGAGCAGTTCTTC. It is translated as CASRGPNLNTGEQFF. Drawing the rest from reference TRBV25-1 and TRBJ2-1, the complete variable domain is EADIYQTPRYLVIGTGKKITLECSQTMGHDKMYWYQQDPGMELHLIHYSYGVNSTEKGDLSSESTVSRIRTEHFPLTLESARPSHTSQYLCASRGPNLNTGEQFFGPGTRLTVL.

This clonotype came up many times. The V call is TRBV19, the J call TRBJ1-1; D gene ambiguous. The CDR3 loop spans 15 amino acids. V was pared by 10 bases and J by 0 bases, with 18 bases between. Per germline, CDR1 LNHDA and CDR2 SQIVND (reference sequence). CDR3 coding DNA: TGTGCCACCCAGTGGAACACGAAATTGAACACTGAAGCTTTCTTT. It translates to CATQWNTKLNTEAFF. Combining the CDR3 with reference TRBV19 and TRBJ1-1 gives the whole variable domain DGGITQSPKYLFRKEGQNVTLSCEQNLNHDAMYWYRQDPGQGLRLIYYSQIVNDFQKGDIAEGYSVSREKKESFPLTVTSAQKNPTAFYLCATQWNTKLNTEAFFGQGTRLTVV.

The V and J genes are TRBV24-1 and TRBJ2-3; unclear D gene. The germline V and J ends were trimmed by 6 bases and 5 bases, with 5 bases remaining between them. This CDR3 is 11 amino acids long. Germline CDR1 reads KGHDR; CDR2 reads SFDVKD. As DNA, the CDR3 is TGTGCCACCAGTAGTCTAGATACGCAGTATTTT. It translates to CATSSLDTQYF.

V gene TRBV7-9 combines with J gene TRBJ2-3, with TRBD2 matching 8 bases. The CDR3 contains 13 residues. CDR1 is SEHNR and CDR2 is FQNEAQ in the germline V gene (reference sequence). The ends lost 1 base at V and 6 bases at J; junction bases unmatched: 0. The CDR3 DNA follows: TGTGCCAGCAGCTTAGGGACTAGCGATACGCAGTATTTT. This codes for CASSLGTSDTQYF.

This rearrangement joins TRBV7-3 to TRBJ1-1; D gene uncertain. The CDR3 consists of 14 residues. V was shortened by 5 bases and J by 0 bases, with 10 bases between the two germline ends. The germline gives CDR1 SGHTA, CDR2 FQGTGA. This CDR3 is CASSPSRMNTEAFF. In DNA form, the CDR3 reads TGTGCCAGCAGCCCGTCCAGGATGAACACTGAAGCTTTCTTT.

The chain is built from TRBV20-1 and TRBJ2-7; TRBD1 might be the D (5 bases). The CDR3 totals 13 residues. From germline, CDR1 is DFQATT and CDR2 SNEGSKA (reference sequence). The V and J ends lost 5 bases and 3 bases respectively, with 14 bases between them. The CDR3 protein is CSAGLQGGYEQYF. CDR3 in DNA: TGCAGTGCTGGATTGCAGGGCGGCTACGAGCAGTACTTC.

This clonotype was recorded at least ten times. The chain carries TRBV5-1 and TRBJ2-4; D is possibly TRBD1 (6 bases). The CDR3 consists of 14 residues. Trimming took 0 bases from V and 5 from J, leaving 9 bases between them. The germline gives CDR1 SGHRS, CDR2 YFSETQ. CDR3 sequence: CASSLDRAQNIQYF. Written as DNA, the CDR3 is TGCGCCAGCAGCTTGGACAGGGCCCAAAACATTCAGTACTTC.